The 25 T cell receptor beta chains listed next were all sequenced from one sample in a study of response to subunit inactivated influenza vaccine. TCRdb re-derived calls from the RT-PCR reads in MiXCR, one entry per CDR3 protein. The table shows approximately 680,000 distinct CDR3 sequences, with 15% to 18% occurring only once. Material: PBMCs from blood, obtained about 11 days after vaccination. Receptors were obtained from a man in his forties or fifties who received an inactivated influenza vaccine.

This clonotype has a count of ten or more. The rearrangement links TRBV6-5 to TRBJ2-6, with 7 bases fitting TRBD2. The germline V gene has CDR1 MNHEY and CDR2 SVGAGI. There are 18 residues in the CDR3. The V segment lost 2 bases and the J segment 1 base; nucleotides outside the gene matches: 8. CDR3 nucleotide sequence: TGTGCCAGCAGTTACGGTGGGGGGGGATTGTCTGGGGCCAACGTCCTGACTTTC. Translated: CASSYGGGGLSGANVLTF.

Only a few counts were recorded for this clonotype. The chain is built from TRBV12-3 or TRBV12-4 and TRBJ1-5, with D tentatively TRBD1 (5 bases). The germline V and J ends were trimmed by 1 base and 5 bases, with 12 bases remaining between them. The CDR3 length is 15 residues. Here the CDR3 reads CASSLGDRDDQPQHF. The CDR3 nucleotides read TGTGCCAGCAGTTTAGGTGACAGAGACGATCAGCCCCAGCATTTT.

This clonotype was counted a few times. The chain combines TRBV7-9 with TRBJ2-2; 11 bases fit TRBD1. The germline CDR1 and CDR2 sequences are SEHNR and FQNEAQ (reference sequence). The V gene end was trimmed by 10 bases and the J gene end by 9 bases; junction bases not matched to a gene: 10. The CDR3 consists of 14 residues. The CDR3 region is CATSGQGGERELFF. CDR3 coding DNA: TGTGCCACCTCGGGACAGGGGGGCGAGAGGGAGCTGTTTTTT.

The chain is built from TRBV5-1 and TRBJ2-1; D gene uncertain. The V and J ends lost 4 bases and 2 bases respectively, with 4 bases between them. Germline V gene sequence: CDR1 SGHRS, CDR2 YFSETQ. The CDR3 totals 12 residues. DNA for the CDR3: TGCGCCAGCAGCGACACCTACAATGAGCAGTTCTTC. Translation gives CASSDTYNEQFF.

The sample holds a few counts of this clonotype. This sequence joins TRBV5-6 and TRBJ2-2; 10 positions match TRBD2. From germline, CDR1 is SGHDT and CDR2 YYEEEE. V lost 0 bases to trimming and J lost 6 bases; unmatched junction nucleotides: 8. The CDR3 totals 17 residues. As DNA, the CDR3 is TGTGCCAGCAGCTTGGAGGCCAGCGGGAGGGCCTCCGGGGAGCTGTTTTTT. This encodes CASSLEASGRASGELFF.

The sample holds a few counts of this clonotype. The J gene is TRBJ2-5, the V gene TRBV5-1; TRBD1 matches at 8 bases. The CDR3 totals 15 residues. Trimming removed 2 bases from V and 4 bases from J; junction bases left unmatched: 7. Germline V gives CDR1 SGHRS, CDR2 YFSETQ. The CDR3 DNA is TGCGCCAGCAGCTTACAGGGGGTCGGTCGAGAGACCCAGTACTTC. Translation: CASSLQGVGRETQYF.

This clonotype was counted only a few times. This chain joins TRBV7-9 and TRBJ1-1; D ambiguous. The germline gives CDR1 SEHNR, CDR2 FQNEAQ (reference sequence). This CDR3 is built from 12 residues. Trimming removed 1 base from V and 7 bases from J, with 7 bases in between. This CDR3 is CASSLGRSEAFF. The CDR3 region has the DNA TGTGCCAGCAGCTTAGGACGGAGTGAAGCTTTCTTT.

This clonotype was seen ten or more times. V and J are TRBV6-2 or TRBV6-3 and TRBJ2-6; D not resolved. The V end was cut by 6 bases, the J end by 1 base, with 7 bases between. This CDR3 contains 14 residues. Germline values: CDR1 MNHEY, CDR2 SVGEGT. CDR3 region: CASRSVSGANVLTF. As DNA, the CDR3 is TGTGCCAGCAGATCGGTATCTGGGGCCAACGTCCTGACTTTC.

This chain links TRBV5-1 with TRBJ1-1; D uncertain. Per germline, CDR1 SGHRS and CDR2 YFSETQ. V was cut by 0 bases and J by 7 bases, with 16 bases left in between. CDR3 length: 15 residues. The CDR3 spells CASSLEGSPRVEAFF. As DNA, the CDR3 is TGCGCCAGCAGCTTGGAGGGCAGCCCAAGAGTTGAAGCTTTCTTT.

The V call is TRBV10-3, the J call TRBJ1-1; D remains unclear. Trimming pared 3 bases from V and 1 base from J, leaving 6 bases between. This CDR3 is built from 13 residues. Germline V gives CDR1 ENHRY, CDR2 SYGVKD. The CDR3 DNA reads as TGTGCCATCAGTGACTTGGGGAACACTGAAGCTTTCTTT. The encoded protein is CAISDLGNTEAFF.

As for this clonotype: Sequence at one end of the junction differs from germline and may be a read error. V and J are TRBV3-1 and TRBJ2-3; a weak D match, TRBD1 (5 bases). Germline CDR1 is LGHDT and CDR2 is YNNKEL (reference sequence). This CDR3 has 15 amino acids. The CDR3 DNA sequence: TGTGCCAGCAGCCAAGCCAGGGTGCCCACATATACGCAGTATTTT. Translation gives CASSQARVPTYTQYF.

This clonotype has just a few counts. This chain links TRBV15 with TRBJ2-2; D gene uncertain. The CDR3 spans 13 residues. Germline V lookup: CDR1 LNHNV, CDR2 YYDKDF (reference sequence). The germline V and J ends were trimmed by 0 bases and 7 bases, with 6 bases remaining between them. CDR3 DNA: TGTGCCACCAGCAGAGACAACCTCGGGGAGCTGTTTTTT. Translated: CATSRDNLGELFF.

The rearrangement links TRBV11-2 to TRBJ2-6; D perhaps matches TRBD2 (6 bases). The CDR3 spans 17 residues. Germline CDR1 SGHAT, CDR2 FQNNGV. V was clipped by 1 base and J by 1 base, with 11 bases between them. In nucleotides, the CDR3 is TGTGCCAGCAGCTTAGGTCGCGGGACTTCTGGGGCCAACGTCCTGACTTTC. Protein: CASSLGRGTSGANVLTF.

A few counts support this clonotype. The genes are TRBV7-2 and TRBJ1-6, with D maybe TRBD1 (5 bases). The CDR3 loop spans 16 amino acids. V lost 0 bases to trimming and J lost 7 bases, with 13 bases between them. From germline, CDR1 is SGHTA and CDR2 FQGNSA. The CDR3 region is CASSLAGGRTNSPLHF. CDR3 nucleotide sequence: TGTGCCAGCAGCTTAGCGGGGGGACGTACGAATTCACCCCTCCACTTT.

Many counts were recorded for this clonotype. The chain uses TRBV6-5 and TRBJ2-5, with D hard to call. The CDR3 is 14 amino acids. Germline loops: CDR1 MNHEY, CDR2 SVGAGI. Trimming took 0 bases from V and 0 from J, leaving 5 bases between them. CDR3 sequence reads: CASSYSSDQETQYF. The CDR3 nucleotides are TGTGCCAGCAGTTACTCTTCGGACCAAGAGACCCAGTACTTC.

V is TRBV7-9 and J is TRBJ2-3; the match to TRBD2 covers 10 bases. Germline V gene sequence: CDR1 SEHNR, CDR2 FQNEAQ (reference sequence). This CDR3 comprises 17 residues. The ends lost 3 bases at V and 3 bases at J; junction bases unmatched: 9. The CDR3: CASSFRSASGGTDTQYF. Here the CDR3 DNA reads TGTGCCAGCAGCTTTCGGTCGGCTAGCGGGGGAACAGATACGCAGTATTTT. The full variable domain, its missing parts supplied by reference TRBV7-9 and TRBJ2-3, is DTGVSQNPRHKITKRGQNVTFRCDPISEHNRLYWYRQTLGQGPEFLTYFQNEAQLEKSRLLSDRFSAERPKGSFSTLEIQRTEQGDSAMYLCASSFRSASGGTDTQYFGPGTRLTVL.

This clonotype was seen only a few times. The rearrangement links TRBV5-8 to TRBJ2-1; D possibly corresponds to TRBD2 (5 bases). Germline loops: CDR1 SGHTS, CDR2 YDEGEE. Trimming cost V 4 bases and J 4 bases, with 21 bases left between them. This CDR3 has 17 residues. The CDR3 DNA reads TGTGCCAGCAGCAGACTACGAGGTTATTCGGCATACAATGAGCAGTTCTTC. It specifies CASSRLRGYSAYNEQFF.

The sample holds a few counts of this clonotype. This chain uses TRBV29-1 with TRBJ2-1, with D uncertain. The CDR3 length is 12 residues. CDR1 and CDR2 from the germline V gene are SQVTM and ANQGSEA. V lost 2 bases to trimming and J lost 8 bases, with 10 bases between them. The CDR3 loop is CSVEIYGDEQFF. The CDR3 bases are TGCAGCGTTGAAATCTACGGCGATGAGCAGTTCTTC.

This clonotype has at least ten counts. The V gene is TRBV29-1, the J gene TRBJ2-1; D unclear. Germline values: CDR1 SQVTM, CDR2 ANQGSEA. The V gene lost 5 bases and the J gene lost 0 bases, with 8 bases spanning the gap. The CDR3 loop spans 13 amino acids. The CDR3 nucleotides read TGCAGCGTTCTAGGTTCCTCCTACAATGAGCAGTTCTTC. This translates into CSVLGSSYNEQFF.

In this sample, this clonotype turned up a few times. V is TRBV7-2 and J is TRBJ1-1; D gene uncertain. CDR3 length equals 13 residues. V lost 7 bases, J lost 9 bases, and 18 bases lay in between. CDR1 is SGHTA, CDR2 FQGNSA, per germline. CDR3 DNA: TGTGCCAGCAACCCTGGAGGGAGGGAGAAAGCTTTCTTT. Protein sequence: CASNPGGREKAFF.

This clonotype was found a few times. The CDR3, as DNA: TGCAGTGGGAAAGGGGTGGATGAGCAGTTCTTC. Amino acids: CSGKGVDEQFF. The chain uses TRBV20-1 and TRBJ2-1; possibly TRBD1 for D (5 bases). The CDR3 is made up of 11 amino acids. V was cut by 7 bases and J by 8 bases, with 12 bases left in between. The germline V gene encodes CDR1 DFQATT and CDR2 SNEGSKA (reference sequence).

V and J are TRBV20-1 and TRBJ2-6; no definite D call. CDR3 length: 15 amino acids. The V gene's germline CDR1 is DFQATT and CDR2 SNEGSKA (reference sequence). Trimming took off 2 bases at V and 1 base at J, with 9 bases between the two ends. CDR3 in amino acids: CSARWGSSGANVLTF. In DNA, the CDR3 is TGCAGTGCTAGATGGGGTTCGTCTGGGGCCAACGTCCTGACTTTC.

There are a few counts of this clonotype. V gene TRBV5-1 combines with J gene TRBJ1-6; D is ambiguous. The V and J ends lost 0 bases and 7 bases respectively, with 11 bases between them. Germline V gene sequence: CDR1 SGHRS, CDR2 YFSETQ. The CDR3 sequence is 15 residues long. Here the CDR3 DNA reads TGCGCCAGCAGCTTGGCCCCGGGCCGGAATTCACCCCTCCACTTT. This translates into CASSLAPGRNSPLHF.

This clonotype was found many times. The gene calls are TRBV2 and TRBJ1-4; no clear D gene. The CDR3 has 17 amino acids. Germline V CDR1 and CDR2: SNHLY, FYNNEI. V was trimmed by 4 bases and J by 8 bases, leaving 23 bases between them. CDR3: CASSATGILKLEEKLFF. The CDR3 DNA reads TGTGCCAGCAGTGCCACCGGGATCCTCAAACTAGAAGAAAAACTGTTTTTT.

CDR3 DNA sequence: TGTGCCAGCTCACCGCCGGGGGAGGACACTGAAGCTTTCTTT. Its protein product is CASSPPGEDTEAFF. The rearrangement links TRBV18 to TRBJ1-1; weak D call: TRBD1 (5 bases). Trimming removed 3 bases from V and 3 bases from J, with 11 bases in between. This CDR3 contains 14 residues. In germline, CDR1 is KGHSH, CDR2 LQKENI.